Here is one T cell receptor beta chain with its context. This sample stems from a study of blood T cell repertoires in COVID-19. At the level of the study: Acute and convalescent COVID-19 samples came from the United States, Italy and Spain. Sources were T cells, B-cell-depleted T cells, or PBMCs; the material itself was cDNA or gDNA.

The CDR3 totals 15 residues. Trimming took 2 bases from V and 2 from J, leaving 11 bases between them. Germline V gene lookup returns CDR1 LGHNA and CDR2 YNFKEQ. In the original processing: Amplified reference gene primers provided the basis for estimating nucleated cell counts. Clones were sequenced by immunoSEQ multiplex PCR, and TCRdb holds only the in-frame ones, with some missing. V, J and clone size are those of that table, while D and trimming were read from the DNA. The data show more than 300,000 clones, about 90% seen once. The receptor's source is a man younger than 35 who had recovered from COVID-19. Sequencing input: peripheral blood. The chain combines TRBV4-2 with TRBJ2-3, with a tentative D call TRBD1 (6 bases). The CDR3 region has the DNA TGTGCCAGCAGCCAACGTGGACAGATCACAGATACGCAGTATTTT. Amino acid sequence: CASSQRGQITDTQYF.